This TCR beta chain is from a study of neurological immune-mediated disorders. General study points: Multiple sclerosis was found to have the least TCR clonal expansion, below healthy controls, and HTLV-1-associated myelopathy the most.

Worth noting for this clonotype: Its antigen remains unknown.

One entry per CDR3 protein results from TCRdb running MiXCR on the 5' RACE reads. Here the sample spans about 50,000 distinct CDR3 sequences, 3% to 3.5% being singletons. This sequence was found in a woman aged 45-60 years with multiple sclerosis. Sequencing used PBMCs.

CDR3 sequence: CASSRDGQDYGYTF. CDR3 in DNA: TGCGCCAGCAGCAGGGACGGCCAGGACTATGGCTACACCTTC. The rearrangement links TRBV5-1 to TRBJ1-2; possibly TRBD1 for D (5 bases). Trimming took 4 bases from V and 3 from J, leaving 13 bases between them. Per germline, CDR1 SGHRS and CDR2 YFSETQ. The CDR3 spans 14 residues. Filled out from reference TRBV5-1 and TRBJ1-2, the complete variable domain reads KAGVTQTPRYLIKTRGQQVTLSCSPISGHRSVSWYQQTPGQGLQFLFEYFSETQRNKGNFPGRFSGRQFSNSRSEMNVSTLELGDSALYLCASSRDGQDYGYTFGSGTRLTVV.